This paragraph reports one T cell receptor beta chain. Using immunoSEQ multiplex PCR, the repertoire was profiled, and TCRdb retains in-frame clones only, with some absent. Of more than 60,000 clones detected, over 75% appear once; the ten largest clones hold around 0.9%. The data were obtained in a study of T cell changes during pregnancy in multiple sclerosis. The TCR was taken from a female donor with multiple sclerosis, enrolled in a pregnancy study. This material consisted of peripheral blood, taken before pregnancy.

In DNA, the CDR3 is TGTGCCAGTAGTATTGGGACTAGGAACACTGAAGCTTTCTTT. This codes for CASSIGTRNTEAFF. This sequence joins TRBV19 and TRBJ1-1, with D perhaps TRBD1 (5 bases). Germline V gene sequence: CDR1 LNHDA, CDR2 SQIVND (reference sequence). The CDR3 loop spans 14 amino acids. The V end was cut by 3 bases, the J end by 1 base, with 9 bases between.